Below, 21 T cell receptor beta chains from the same sample are listed, as sequenced in a study of T cells in Graves' hyperthyroidism and ophthalmopathy. Amplification targeted TCR beta CDR3 regions from RNA transcripts. An initial round of RT-PCR targeting the TCR CDR3 relied on the HTBI primer set. TCRdb recomputed calls from the multiplex PCR reads with MiXCR, one row per CDR3 protein. This repertoire shows about 680,000 distinct CDR3 sequences, just over 35% found once; its top ten account for roughly 31%. The sequenced sample consisted of blood. All receptors come from a woman between 35 and 50 years old with Graves' hyperthyroidism.

The table lists this clonotype with many counts. V and J are TRBV19 and TRBJ1-5, with TRBD1 matching over 9 bases. The CDR3 has 15 residues. Germline V gene lookup returns CDR1 LNHDA and CDR2 SQIVND (reference sequence). The trim removed 6 bases at V and 0 bases at J, leaving 3 bases unmatched. Here the CDR3 DNA reads TGTGCCAGTAGCAGGGACAGGGATAGCAATCAGCCCCAGCATTTT. Translated: CASSRDRDSNQPQHF.

The chain employs TRBV29-1 and TRBJ2-7; TRBD2 agrees at 9 bases. Germline assignment: CDR1 SQVTM and CDR2 ANQGSEA. Trimming removed 8 bases from V and 6 bases from J; junction bases left unmatched: 11. The CDR3 sequence is 13 residues long. Written as DNA, the CDR3 is TGCAGCCAAGATAGGCGGGAGGGTCGCGAGCAGTACTTC. As protein: CSQDRREGREQYF.

This clonotype was detected many times. The chain links TRBV28 to TRBJ2-5; D might be TRBD2 (5 bases). CDR1 and CDR2 from the germline V gene are MDHEN and SYDVKM. This CDR3 is 11 amino acids long. V lost 6 bases to trimming and J lost 7 bases, with 9 bases between them. CDR3 amino acids: CASSKGRTQYF. The CDR3 nucleotides read TGTGCCAGCAGCAAAGGGAGGACCCAGTACTTC.

This clonotype has more than one count but fewer than ten. The V gene is TRBV7-2, the J gene TRBJ2-2; 7 bases map to TRBD1. The CDR3 spans 16 residues. Germline loops: CDR1 SGHTA, CDR2 FQGNSA. The V segment lost 3 bases and the J segment 1 base; nucleotides outside the gene matches: 5. CDR3 sequence: CASSLHTGVNTGELFF. DNA of the CDR3: TGTGCCAGCAGCTTGCATACAGGGGTGAACACCGGGGAGCTGTTTTTT.

This clonotype was seen a handful of times. V gene TRBV9 combines with J gene TRBJ1-5, with D perhaps TRBD1 (6 bases). V was clipped by 0 bases and J by 4 bases, with 11 bases between them. The CDR3 contains 15 residues. From germline, CDR1 is SGDLS and CDR2 YYNGEE. CDR3 loop: CASSVEPGTNQPQHF. In nucleotides, the CDR3 is TGTGCCAGCAGCGTAGAACCAGGGACAAATCAGCCCCAGCATTTT. Variable domain in full (rest from reference TRBV9 and TRBJ1-5): DSGVTQTPKHLITATGQRVTLRCSPRSGDLSVYWYQQSLDQGLQFLIQYYNGEERAKGNILERFSAQQFPDLHSELNLSSLELGDSALYFCASSVEPGTNQPQHFGDGTRLSIL.

This clonotype was observed a handful of times. V gene TRBV7-9 combines with J gene TRBJ2-7; 7 bases align to TRBD2. Losses at the gene ends were 5 bases for V and 2 bases for J; bases not matched to a gene: 9. This CDR3 is 15 amino acids long. The V gene's germline CDR1 is SEHNR and CDR2 FQNEAQ (reference sequence). The CDR3 coding sequence is TGTGCCAGCAGCCCTCCTAGCGGTTTTCCCTACGAGCAGTACTTC. Its protein product is CASSPPSGFPYEQYF. Full variable domain (rest looked up from reference TRBV7-9 and TRBJ2-7): DTGVSQNPRHKITKRGQNVTFRCDPISEHNRLYWYRQTLGQGPEFLTYFQNEAQLEKSRLLSDRFSAERPKGSFSTLEIQRTEQGDSAMYLCASSPPSGFPYEQYFGPGTRLTVT.

This clonotype was recorded at least ten times. The V gene is TRBV7-9, the J gene TRBJ2-6; no firm D call. V was pared by 8 bases and J by 6 bases, with 8 bases between. Germline CDR1 reads SEHNR; CDR2 reads FQNEAQ (reference sequence). The CDR3 is 12 amino acids. CDR3 loop: CASHLLANVLTF. The CDR3 DNA reads as TGTGCCAGCCATCTTTTGGCCAACGTCCTGACTTTC.

This chain connects TRBV7-8 to TRBJ1-1; the D is unclear. Trimming cost V 3 bases and J 0 bases, with 14 bases left between them. The CDR3 covers 16 residues. The germline gives CDR1 SGHVS, CDR2 FQNEAQ. CDR3 in amino acids: CASSLARIALNTEAFF. The CDR3 region has the DNA TGTGCCAGCAGCTTGGCACGGATCGCATTGAACACTGAAGCTTTCTTT.

This chain connects TRBV2 to TRBJ2-5; 7 nucleotides match TRBD1. J gave up 5 bases and V 4 bases, and 4 bases lay outside the gene matches. This CDR3 is built from 13 residues. CDR1 is SNHLY, CDR2 FYNNEI, per germline. CDR3 nucleotide sequence: TGTGCCAGCAGTGTTACAGGGGACGAGACCCAGTACTTC. Its protein is CASSVTGDETQYF. Full variable domain (rest looked up from reference TRBV2 and TRBJ2-5): EPEVTQTPSHQVTQMGQEVILRCVPISNHLYFYWYRQILGQKVEFLVSFYNNEISEKSEIFDDQFSVERPDGSNFTLKIRSTKLEDSAMYFCASSVTGDETQYFGPGTRLLVL.

There are many counts of this clonotype. The chain employs TRBV5-5 and TRBJ2-7, with D unresolved. Trimming took 1 base from V and 2 from J, leaving 10 bases between them. Looked up from germline, CDR1 is SGHKS and CDR2 is YYEKEE (reference sequence). This CDR3 spans 14 amino acids. CDR3: CASSLSDPAYEQYF. The CDR3 DNA follows: TGTGCCAGCAGCTTGAGTGACCCAGCCTACGAGCAGTACTTC.

The CDR3 sequence is CASSPPVLETQYF. DNA of the CDR3: TGTGCCAGCTCACCACCGGTGTTGGAGACCCAGTACTTC. The rearrangement joins TRBV7-2 to TRBJ2-5; the D is unclear. Germline values: CDR1 SGHTA, CDR2 FQGNSA. V was trimmed by 8 bases and J by 5 bases, leaving 15 bases between them. There are 13 residues in the CDR3.

Turning to this clonotype: A much larger clone is a single base away; this may be a read error. This chain joins TRBV9 and TRBJ1-4; D gene uncertain. This CDR3 has 15 amino acids. Per germline, CDR1 SGDLS and CDR2 YYNGEE. CDR3 DNA: TGTGTCAGCAGCGTCTCGCCGGGGTGGAATGAAAAACTGTTTTTT. Amino acid sequence: CVSSVSPGWNEKLFF.

This clonotype was detected only a few times. Relative to the germline gene, one junction end is altered; a read error may explain this. The chain uses TRBV19 and TRBJ2-7, with 7 bases matching TRBD2. CDR1 and CDR2 (germline): LNHDA, SQIVND (reference sequence). The CDR3 has 16 amino acids. As DNA, the CDR3 is TGTGCCAGTAGTCCATCCCGGGCGGGGGACTCCTACGAGCAGTACTTT. Its protein is CASSPSRAGDSYEQYF.

The chain carries TRBV25-1 and TRBJ1-2; TRBD1 might be the D (5 bases). This CDR3 has 13 residues. Per germline, CDR1 MGHDK and CDR2 SYGVNS. The V end lost 11 bases, the J end lost 4 bases, and 17 bases lay between the germline ends. The chain's CDR3 is CAWSRELGYGYTF. CDR3 coding DNA: TGTGCCTGGAGCAGGGAGTTGGGCTATGGCTACACCTTC.

This clonotype showed up many times. The J gene is TRBJ1-2, the V gene TRBV19, with D hard to call. V dropped 7 bases and J dropped 4 bases, with 10 bases sitting between them. The CDR3 covers 12 residues. The germline CDR1 and CDR2 sequences are LNHDA and SQIVND (reference sequence). The CDR3: CASNTVSYGYTF. CDR3 in DNA: TGTGCCAGTAACACGGTTAGCTATGGCTACACCTTC.

This clonotype was observed at least ten times. The chain recombines TRBV9 with TRBJ1-2; weak D call: TRBD1 (6 bases). The CDR3 runs 13 residues. In germline, CDR1 is SGDLS, CDR2 YYNGEE. V lost 3 bases, J lost 7 bases, and 13 bases lay in between. CDR3 coding DNA: TGTGCCAGCAGCGCGCAGGGGACTGGTGGCTACACCTTC. It yields the protein CASSAQGTGGYTF.

This clonotype was seen once. The chain has TRBV12-3 or TRBV12-4 and TRBJ1-4, with D unclear. The CDR3 runs 16 residues. V shed 6 bases and J shed 0 bases, with 14 bases lying between them. CDR3 region: CASSRDLIATNEKLFF. Written as DNA, the CDR3 is TGTGCCAGCAGCCGCGACCTGATCGCAACTAATGAAAAACTGTTTTTT.

V and J are TRBV27 and TRBJ2-6; D uncertain. CDR1 and CDR2 (germline): MNHEY, SMNVEV (reference sequence). The CDR3 spans 12 residues. V shed 8 bases and J shed 4 bases, with 6 bases lying between them. The CDR3 DNA reads TGTGCCAGCGGATTCGGGGCCAACGTCCTGACTTTC. This codes for CASGFGANVLTF.

This clonotype showed up many times. The CDR3 nucleotides read TGCAGTGCCCAGGACAGCCCCTCCTACGAGCAGTACTTC. Translating gives CSAQDSPSYEQYF. The chain joins TRBV20-1 to TRBJ2-7; the D gene is possibly TRBD1 (6 bases). Trimming left V 6 bases short and J 0 bases short, with 12 bases between. This CDR3 is 13 amino acids long. The germline V gene encodes CDR1 DFQATT and CDR2 SNEGSKA (reference sequence).

CDR3 protein: CASSPMISGNQPQHF. CDR3 DNA sequence: TGCGCCAGCAGCCCGATGATTTCTGGCAATCAGCCCCAGCATTTT. The J gene is TRBJ1-5, the V gene TRBV4-3; D not resolved. Trimming took off 4 bases at V and 2 bases at J, with 12 bases between the two ends. In germline, CDR1 is LGHNA, CDR2 YSLEER. The length of the CDR3 is 15 residues.

At least ten counts were recorded for this clonotype. The CDR3 bases are TGTGCCAGCAGCCTCCCCCCAGGCCAGGAACCTTCACCCCTCCACTTT. The encoded protein is CASSLPPGQEPSPLHF. This chain uses TRBV7-9 with TRBJ1-6; D not resolved. Germline lookup yields CDR1 SEHNR and CDR2 FQNEAQ (reference sequence). The CDR3 is made up of 16 amino acids. Trimming took off 5 bases at V and 9 bases at J, with 20 bases between the two ends. The full variable domain, in which reference TRBV7-9 and TRBJ1-6 provide the parts outside the CDR3, is DTGVSQNPRHKITKRGQNVTFRCDPISEHNRLYWYRQTLGQGPEFLTYFQNEAQLEKSRLLSDRFSAERPKGSFSTLEIQRTEQGDSAMYLCASSLPPGQEPSPLHFGNGTRLTVT.